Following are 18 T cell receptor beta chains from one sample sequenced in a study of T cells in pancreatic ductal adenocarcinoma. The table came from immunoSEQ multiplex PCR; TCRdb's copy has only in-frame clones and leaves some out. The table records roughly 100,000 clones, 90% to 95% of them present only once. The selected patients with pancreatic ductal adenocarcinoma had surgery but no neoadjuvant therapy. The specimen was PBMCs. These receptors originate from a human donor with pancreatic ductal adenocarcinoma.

The CDR3 loop reads CASSLTRTGPNEQFF. CDR3 sequence (DNA): TGTGCCAGCAGCTTAACCCGGACAGGACCCAATGAGCAGTTCTTC. The J gene is TRBJ2-1, the V gene TRBV7-9, with 7 bases fitting TRBD1. CDR3 length equals 15 residues. Germline V gene lookup returns CDR1 SEHNR and CDR2 FQNEAQ (reference sequence). Trimming cost V 2 bases and J 6 bases; bases outside gene matches: 7.

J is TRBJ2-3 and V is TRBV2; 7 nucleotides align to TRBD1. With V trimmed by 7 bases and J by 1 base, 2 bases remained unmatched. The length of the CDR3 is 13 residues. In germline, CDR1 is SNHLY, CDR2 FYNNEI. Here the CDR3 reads CASNTGGTDTQYF. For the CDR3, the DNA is TGTGCCAGCAACACAGGGGGCACAGATACGCAGTATTTT.

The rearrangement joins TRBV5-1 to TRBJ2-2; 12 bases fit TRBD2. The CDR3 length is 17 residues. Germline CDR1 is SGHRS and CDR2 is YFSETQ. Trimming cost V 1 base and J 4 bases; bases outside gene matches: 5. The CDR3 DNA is TGCGCCAGCAGCTTGTATGGACTAGCGGGACCCACCGGGGAGCTGTTTTTT. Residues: CASSLYGLAGPTGELFF.

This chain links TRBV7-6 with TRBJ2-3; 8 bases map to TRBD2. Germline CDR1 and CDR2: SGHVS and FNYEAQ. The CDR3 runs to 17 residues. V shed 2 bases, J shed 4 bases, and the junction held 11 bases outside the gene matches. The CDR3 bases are TGTGCCAGCAGCTTATATGGGGCGGGAGGTCCCCCAGATACGCAGTATTTT. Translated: CASSLYGAGGPPDTQYF.

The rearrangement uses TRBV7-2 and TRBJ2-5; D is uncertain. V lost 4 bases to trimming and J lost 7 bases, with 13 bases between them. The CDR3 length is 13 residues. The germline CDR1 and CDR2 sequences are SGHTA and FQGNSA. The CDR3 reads CASSSARSGTQYF. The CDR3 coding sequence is TGTGCCAGCAGCTCGGCCCGCTCGGGGACCCAGTACTTC.

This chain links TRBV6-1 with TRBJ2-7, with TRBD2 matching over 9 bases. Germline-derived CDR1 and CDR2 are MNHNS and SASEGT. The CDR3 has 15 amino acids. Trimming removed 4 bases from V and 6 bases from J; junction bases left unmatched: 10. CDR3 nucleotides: TGTGCCAGCAGTGTTTGGAAGCGGGAGGAGGCCGAGCAGTACTTC. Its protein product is CASSVWKREEAEQYF.

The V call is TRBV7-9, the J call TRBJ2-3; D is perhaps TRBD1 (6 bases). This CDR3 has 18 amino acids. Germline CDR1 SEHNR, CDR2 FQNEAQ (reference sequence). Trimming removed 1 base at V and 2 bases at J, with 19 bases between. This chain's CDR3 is CASSLVGRLRGTTDTQYF. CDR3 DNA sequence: TGTGCCAGCAGCTTAGTTGGTAGATTAAGGGGGACCACAGATACGCAGTATTTT.

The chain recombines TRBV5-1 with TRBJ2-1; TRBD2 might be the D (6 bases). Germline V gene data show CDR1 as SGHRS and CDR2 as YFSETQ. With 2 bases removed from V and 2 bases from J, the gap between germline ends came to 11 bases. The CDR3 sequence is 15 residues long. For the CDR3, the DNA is TGCGCCAGCAGCTTTACGGGAGAGACCTACAATGAGCAGTTCTTC. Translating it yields CASSFTGETYNEQFF.

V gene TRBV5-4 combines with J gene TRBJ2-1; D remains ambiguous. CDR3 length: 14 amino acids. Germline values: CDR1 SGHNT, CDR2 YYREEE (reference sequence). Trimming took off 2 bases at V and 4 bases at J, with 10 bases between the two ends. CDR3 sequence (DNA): TGTGCCAGCAGCTTAAGACTTAATTACAATGAGCAGTTCTTC. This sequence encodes CASSLRLNYNEQFF. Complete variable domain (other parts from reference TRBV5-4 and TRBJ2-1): ETGVTQSPTHLIKTRGQQVTLRCSSQSGHNTVSWYQQALGQGPQFIFQYYREEENGRGNFPPRFSGLQFPNYSSELNVNALELDDSALYLCASSLRLNYNEQFFGPGTRLTVL.

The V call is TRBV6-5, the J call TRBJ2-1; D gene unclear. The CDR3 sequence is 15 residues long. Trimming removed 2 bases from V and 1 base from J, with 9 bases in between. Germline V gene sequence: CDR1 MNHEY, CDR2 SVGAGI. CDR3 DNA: TGTGCCAGCAGTTACGGCGCAGGATCCTACAATGAGCAGTTCTTC. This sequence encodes CASSYGAGSYNEQFF.

The CDR3 DNA is TGCAGCGTTACGACCGGGACTAGCGGGAACGTGAGAGATACGCAGTATTTT. As protein: CSVTTGTSGNVRDTQYF. The chain links TRBV29-1 to TRBJ2-3; 13 nucleotides line up with TRBD2. Per the germline V gene, CDR1 is SQVTM and CDR2 is ANQGSEA. This CDR3 is 17 amino acids long. V was clipped by 5 bases and J by 5 bases; unmatched bases: 13.

The CDR3 loop reads CASSRRTVNYGYTF. CDR3 coding DNA: TGTGCCAGCAGCCGACGGACAGTTAACTATGGCTACACCTTC. J is TRBJ1-2 and V is TRBV28, with a possible D match to TRBD1 (6 bases). Germline V CDR1 and CDR2: MDHEN, SYDVKM. The CDR3 is made up of 14 amino acids. With 6 bases removed from V and 1 base from J, the gap between germline ends came to 12 bases.

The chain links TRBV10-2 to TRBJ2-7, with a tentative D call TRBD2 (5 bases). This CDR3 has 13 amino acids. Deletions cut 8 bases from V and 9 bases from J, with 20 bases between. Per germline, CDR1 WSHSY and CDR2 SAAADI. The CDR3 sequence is CASGSERLKPQYF. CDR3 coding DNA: TGCGCCAGCGGGAGTGAGCGGTTAAAGCCGCAGTACTTC.

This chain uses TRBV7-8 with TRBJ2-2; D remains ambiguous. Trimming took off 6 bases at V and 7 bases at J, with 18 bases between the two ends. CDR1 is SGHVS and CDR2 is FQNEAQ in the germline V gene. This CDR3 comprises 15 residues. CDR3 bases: TGTGCCAGCAGGCGTAACAGATTCCTCGGCGGGGAGCTGTTTTTT. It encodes CASRRNRFLGGELFF.

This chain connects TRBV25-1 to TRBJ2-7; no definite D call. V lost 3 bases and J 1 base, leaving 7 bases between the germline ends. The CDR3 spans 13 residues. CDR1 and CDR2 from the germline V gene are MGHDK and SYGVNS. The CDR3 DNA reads TGTGCCAGCAGTGACCTTAATTCCTACGAGCAGTACTTC. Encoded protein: CASSDLNSYEQYF.

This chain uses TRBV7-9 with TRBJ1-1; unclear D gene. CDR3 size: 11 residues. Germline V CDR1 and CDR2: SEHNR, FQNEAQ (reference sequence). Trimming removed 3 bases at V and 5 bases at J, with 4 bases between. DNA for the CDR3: TGTGCCAGCAGCTTCTCTACTGAAGCTTTCTTT. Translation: CASSFSTEAFF.

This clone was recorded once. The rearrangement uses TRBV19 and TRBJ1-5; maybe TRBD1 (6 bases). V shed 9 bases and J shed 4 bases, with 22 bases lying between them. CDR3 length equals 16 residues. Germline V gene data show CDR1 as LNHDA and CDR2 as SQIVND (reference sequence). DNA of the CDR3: TGTGCCAGCGACGGGGGGCAGGGGATGTGGAATCAGCCCCAGCATTTT. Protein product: CASDGGQGMWNQPQHF.

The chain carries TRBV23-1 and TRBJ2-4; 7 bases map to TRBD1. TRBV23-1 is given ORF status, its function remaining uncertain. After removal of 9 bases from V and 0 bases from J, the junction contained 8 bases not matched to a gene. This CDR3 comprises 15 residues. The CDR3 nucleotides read TGCGCCAGTCTTGGGACAGACCTAGCCAAAAACATTCAGTACTTC. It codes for CASLGTDLAKNIQYF.